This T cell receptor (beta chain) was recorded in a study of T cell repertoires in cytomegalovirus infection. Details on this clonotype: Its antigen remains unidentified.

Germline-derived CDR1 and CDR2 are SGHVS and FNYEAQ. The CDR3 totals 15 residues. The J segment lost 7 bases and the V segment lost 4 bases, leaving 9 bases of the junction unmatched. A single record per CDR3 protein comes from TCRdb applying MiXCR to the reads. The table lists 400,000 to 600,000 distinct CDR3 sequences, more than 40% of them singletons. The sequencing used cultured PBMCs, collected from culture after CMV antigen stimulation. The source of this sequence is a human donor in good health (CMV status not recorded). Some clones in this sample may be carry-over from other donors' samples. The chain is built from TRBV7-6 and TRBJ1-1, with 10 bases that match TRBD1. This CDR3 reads CASSSVTGGENEAFF. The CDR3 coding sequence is TGTGCCAGCAGCTCAGTGACAGGGGGCGAGAATGAAGCTTTCTTT.